This is a list of T cell receptor beta chains from one sample in a study of blood T cell repertoires in COVID-19. The method was immunoSEQ multiplex PCR; TCRdb's version includes in-frame clones alone and lacks a portion of them. The sample shows approximately 200,000 clones, more than 85% of them seen only once. Sequencing input: peripheral blood. These receptors were taken from a man aged 25 to 45 with acute or convalescent COVID-19. CDR3s include the opening cysteine and the closing phenylalanine or tryptophan.

j_call	v_call	cdr3_aa
TRBJ2-7	TRBV27	CASKSGFLATYEQYF
TRBJ2-5	TRBV7-9	CASSQLGTAQETQYF
TRBJ1-2	TRBV5-6	CASSLARRKINYGYTF
TRBJ2-7	TRBV15	CATSGAGTSEQYF
TRBJ2-1	TRBV4-2	CASSQGGTSINEQFF
TRBJ2-2	TRBV20-1	CSAPGHRELFF
TRBJ1-6	TRBV6-5	CASSYDRGAYNSPLHF
TRBJ2-4	TRBV19	CASGARSTDSPKNIQYF
TRBJ2-7	TRBV7-8	CASSRRGGHEQYF
TRBJ1-2	TRBV29-1	CSALDRGQNGYTF
TRBJ2-7	TRBV5-1	CASSVGTRNLHEQYF
TRBJ2-7	TRBV6-5	CASSRRDRGVGEQYF
TRBJ1-1	TRBV28	CASSLLPGPAARAFF
TRBJ2-1	TRBV3-1/TRBV3-2	CASSHPSGSSYNEQFF
TRBJ1-3	TRBV5-1	CASSLDTGSGNTIYF
TRBJ2-5	TRBV28	CASSLAGTGRFETQYF
TRBJ2-5	TRBV18	CASSPTLTGQETQYF
TRBJ2-7	TRBV6-5	CASSHLQRGLYEQYF
TRBJ1-1	TRBV2	CASSDRQGYRNTEAFF
TRBJ1-5	TRBV30	CAWSGTGNQPQHF
TRBJ1-1	TRBV6-5	CAIRGVTEAFF
TRBJ1-1	TRBV19	CASRSDRGRDTEAFF
TRBJ1-1	TRBV30	CAWSTRDTEAFF
TRBJ2-1	TRBV5-8	CASYLSGTGGLGNEQFF
TRBJ2-7	TRBV2	CASREQGLSHEQYF
TRBJ2-2	TRBV19	CASRLAGATGELFF
TRBJ2-1	TRBV5-1	CASSLGASGRVDEQFF
TRBJ1-1	TRBV7-7	CASSLVTGRQSRLGAFF
TRBJ1-5	TRBV24-1	CATSDRSLSNQPQHF
TRBJ1-1	TRBV2	CASSGGEGTEAFF
TRBJ2-7	TRBV11-2	CASSADRFSYEQYF